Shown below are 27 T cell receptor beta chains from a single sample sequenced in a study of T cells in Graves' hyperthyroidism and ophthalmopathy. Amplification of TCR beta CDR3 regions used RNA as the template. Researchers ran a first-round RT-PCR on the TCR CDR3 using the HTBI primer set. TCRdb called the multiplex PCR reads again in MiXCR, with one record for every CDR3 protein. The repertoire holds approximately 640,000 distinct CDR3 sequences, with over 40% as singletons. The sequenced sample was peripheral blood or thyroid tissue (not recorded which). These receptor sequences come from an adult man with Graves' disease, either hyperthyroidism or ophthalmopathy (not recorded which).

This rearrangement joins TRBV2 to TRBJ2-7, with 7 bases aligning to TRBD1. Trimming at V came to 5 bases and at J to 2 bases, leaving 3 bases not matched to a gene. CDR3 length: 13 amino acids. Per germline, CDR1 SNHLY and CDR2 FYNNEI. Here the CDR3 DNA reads TGTGCCAGCAGTACAGGGGTTGCCTACGAGCAGTACTTC. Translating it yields CASSTGVAYEQYF. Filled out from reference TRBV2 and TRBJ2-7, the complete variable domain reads EPEVTQTPSHQVTQMGQEVILRCVPISNHLYFYWYRQILGQKVEFLVSFYNNEISEKSEIFDDQFSVERPDGSNFTLKIRSTKLEDSAMYFCASSTGVAYEQYFGPGTRLTVT.

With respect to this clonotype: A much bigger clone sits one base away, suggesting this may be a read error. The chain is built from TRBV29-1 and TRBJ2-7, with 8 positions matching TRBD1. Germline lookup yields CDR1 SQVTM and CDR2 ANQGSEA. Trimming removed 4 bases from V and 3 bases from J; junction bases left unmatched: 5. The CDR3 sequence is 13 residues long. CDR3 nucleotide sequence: TGCAGCGTTGGGGAAGACAGGGGCTACGAGCAGTACTTC. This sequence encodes CSVGEDRGYEQYF.

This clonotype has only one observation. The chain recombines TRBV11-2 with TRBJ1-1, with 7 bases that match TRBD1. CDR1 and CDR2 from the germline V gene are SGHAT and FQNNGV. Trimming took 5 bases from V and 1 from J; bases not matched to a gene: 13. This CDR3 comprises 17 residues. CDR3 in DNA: TGTGCCAGCAGCACCTATACAGGGGACATAGCGAACACTGAAGCTTTCTTT. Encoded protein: CASSTYTGDIANTEAFF.

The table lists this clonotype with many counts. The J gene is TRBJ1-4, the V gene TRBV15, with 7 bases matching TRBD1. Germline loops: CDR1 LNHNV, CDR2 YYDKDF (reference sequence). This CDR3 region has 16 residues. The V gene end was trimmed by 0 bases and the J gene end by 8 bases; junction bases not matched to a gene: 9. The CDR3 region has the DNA TGTGCCACCAGCAGAGACCGGACAGGCGTGGAAGAAAAACTGTTTTTT. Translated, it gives CATSRDRTGVEEKLFF.

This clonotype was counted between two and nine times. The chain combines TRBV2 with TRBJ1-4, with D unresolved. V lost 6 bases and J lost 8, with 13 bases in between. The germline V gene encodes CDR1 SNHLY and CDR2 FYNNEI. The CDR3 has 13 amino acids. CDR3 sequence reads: CASSQVIGEKLFF. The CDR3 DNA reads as TGTGCCAGCAGCCAAGTAATTGGGGAAAAACTGTTTTTT.

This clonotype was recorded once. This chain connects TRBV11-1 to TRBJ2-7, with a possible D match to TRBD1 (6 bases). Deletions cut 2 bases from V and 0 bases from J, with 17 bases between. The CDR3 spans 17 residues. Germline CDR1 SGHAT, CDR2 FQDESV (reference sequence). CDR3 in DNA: TGTGCCAGCAGCTTACCAGGACAGCGCTGGGACTCCTACGAGCAGTACTTC. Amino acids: CASSLPGQRWDSYEQYF. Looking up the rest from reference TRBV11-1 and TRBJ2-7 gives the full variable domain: EAEVAQSPRYKITEKSQAVAFWCDPISGHATLYWYRQILGQGPELLVQFQDESVVDDSQLPKDRFSAERLKGVDSTLKIQPAELGDSAMYLCASSLPGQRWDSYEQYFGPGTRLTVT.

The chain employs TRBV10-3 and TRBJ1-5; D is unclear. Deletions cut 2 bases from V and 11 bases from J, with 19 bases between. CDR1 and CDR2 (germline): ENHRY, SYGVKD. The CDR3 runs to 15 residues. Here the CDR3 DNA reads TGTGCCATCAGTGAGCATCAGGTGTCTAGTTCGACCCAGCATTTT. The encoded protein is CAISEHQVSSSTQHF.

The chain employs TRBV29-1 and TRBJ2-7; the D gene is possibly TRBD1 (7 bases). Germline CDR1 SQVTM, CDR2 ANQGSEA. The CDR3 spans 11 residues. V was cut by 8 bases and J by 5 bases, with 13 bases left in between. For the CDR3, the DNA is TGCAGCTTAGACAGGGAGGACGAGCAGTACTTC. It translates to CSLDREDEQYF.

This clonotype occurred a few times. The CDR3 DNA is TGCAGTGCTAGAGATCCCGACAGTATCTCTGGAAACACCATATATTTT. Protein: CSARDPDSISGNTIYF. The chain has TRBV20-1 and TRBJ1-3; maybe TRBD1 (5 bases). The CDR3 contains 16 residues. The ends were cut back, 0 bases at V and 0 bases at J, with 12 bases in the middle. From germline, CDR1 is DFQATT and CDR2 SNEGSKA (reference sequence).

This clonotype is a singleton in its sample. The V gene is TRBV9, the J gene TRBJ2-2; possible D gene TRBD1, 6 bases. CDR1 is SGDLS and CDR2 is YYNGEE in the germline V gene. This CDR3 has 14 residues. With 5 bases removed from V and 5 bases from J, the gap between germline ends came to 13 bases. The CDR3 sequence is CASRPWGLTGELFF. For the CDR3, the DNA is TGTGCCAGCAGACCTTGGGGGCTAACCGGGGAGCTGTTTTTT.

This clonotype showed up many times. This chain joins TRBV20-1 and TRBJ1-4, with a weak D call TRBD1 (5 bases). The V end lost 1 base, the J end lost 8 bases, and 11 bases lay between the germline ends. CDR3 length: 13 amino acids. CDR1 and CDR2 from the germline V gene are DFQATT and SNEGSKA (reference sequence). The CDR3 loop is CSARASTEEKLFF. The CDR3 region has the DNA TGCAGTGCTAGAGCTTCGACAGAGGAAAAACTGTTTTTT.

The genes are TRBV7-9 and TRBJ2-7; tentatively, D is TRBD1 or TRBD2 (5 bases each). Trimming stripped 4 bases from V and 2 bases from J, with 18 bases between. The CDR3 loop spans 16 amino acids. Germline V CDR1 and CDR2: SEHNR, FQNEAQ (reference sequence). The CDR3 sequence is CASSYPVGVRTYEQYF. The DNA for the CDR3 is TGTGCCAGCAGCTACCCGGTGGGGGTCCGGACCTACGAGCAGTACTTC.

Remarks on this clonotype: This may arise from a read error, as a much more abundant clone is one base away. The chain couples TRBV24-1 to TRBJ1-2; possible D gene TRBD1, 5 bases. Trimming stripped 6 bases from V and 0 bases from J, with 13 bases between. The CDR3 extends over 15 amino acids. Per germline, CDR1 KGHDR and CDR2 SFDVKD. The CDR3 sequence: CATSIDSIANYGYTF. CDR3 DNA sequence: TGTGCCACCAGTATCGACAGTATCGCTAACTATGGCTACACCTTC.

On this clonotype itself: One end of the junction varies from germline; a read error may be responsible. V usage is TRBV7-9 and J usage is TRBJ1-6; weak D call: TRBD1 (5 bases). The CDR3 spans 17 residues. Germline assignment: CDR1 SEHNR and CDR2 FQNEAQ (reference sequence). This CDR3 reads CASSQEAGDLVGSPLHF. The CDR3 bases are TGCGCCAGCAGCCAAGAGGCGGGGGACCTAGTTGGTTCACCCCTCCACTTT.

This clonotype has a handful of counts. The CDR3 coding sequence is TGCGCCAGCAGCGAGGGACAGGCGATTAATGAAAAACTGTTTTTT. It codes for CASSEGQAINEKLFF. This sequence joins TRBV5-1 and TRBJ1-4, with 8 nucleotides matching TRBD1. In germline, CDR1 is SGHRS, CDR2 YFSETQ. The CDR3 runs to 15 residues. V was pared by 4 bases and J by 4 bases, with 6 bases of the junction left unmatched.

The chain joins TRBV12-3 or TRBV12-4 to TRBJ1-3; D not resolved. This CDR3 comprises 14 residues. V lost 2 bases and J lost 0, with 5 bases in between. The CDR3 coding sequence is TGTGCCAGCAGTTTATCCCTCTCTGGAAACACCATATATTTT. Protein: CASSLSLSGNTIYF.

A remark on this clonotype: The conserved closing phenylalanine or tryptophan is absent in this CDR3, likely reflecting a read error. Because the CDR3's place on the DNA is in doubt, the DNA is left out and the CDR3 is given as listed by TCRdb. The CDR3 sequence: CASSDPRHY. The chain couples TRBV6-4 to TRBJ1-6. Termini included, the CDR3 measures 9 amino acids. CDR1 is MRHNA and CDR2 is SNTAGT in the germline V gene.

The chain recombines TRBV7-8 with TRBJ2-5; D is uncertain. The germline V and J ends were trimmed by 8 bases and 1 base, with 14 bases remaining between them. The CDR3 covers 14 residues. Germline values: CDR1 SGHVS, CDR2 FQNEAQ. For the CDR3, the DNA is TGTGCCAGCTCACCCCTACAGATCCAAGAGACCCAGTACTTC. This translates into CASSPLQIQETQYF.

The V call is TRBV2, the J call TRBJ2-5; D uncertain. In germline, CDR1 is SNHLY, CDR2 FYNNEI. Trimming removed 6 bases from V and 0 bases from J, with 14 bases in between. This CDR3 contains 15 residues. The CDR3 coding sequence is TGTGCCAGCAGCCAAGACTCGAGAGACCAAGAGACCCAGTACTTC. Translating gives CASSQDSRDQETQYF. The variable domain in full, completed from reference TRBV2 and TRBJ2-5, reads EPEVTQTPSHQVTQMGQEVILRCVPISNHLYFYWYRQILGQKVEFLVSFYNNEISEKSEIFDDQFSVERPDGSNFTLKIRSTKLEDSAMYFCASSQDSRDQETQYFGPGTRLLVL.

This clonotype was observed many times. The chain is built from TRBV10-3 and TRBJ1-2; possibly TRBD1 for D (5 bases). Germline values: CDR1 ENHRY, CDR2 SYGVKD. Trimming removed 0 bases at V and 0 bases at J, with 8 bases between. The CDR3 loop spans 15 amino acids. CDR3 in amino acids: CAISESAGSNYGYTF. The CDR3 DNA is TGTGCCATCAGTGAGTCGGCAGGGTCTAACTATGGCTACACCTTC.

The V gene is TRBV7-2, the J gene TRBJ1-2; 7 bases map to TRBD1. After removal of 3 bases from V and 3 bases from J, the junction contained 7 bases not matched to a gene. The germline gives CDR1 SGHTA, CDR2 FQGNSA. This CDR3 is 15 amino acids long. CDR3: CASSLDEGADYGYTF. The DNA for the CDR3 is TGTGCCAGCAGCTTGGATGAGGGGGCCGACTATGGCTACACCTTC.

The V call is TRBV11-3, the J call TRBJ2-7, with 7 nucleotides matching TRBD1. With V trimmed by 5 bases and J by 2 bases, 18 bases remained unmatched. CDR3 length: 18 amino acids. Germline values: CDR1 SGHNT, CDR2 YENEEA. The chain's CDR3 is CASSPLVGRQGRPYEQYF. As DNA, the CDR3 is TGTGCCAGCAGCCCCCTAGTAGGTCGACAGGGTAGGCCCTACGAGCAGTACTTC.

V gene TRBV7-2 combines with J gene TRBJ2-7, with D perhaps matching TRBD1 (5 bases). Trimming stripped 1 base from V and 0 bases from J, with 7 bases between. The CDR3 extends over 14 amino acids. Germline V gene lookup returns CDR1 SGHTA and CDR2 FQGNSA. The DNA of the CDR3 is TGTGCCAGCAGCTTAGGAGACAGCTCCTACGAGCAGTACTTC. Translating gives CASSLGDSSYEQYF.

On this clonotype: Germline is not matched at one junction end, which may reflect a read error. The CDR3, as DNA: TGCAGCGTTGCAGGTTACACTGGAGCTTTCTTT. This sequence encodes CSVAGYTGAFF. The V and J genes are TRBV29-1 and TRBJ1-1; D is ambiguous. CDR1 is SQVTM, CDR2 ANQGSEA, per germline. This CDR3 comprises 11 residues.

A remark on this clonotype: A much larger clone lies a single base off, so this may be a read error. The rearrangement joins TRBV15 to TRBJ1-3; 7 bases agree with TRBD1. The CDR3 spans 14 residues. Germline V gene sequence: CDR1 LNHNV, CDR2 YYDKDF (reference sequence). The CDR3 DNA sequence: TGTGCCACCAGCAGAGAGGGACAGCGAAACGCCATATATTTT. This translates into CATSREGQRNAIYF.

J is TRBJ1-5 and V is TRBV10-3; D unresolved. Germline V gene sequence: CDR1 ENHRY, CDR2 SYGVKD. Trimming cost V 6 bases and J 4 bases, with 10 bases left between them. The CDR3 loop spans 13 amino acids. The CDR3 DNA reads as TGTGCCATCAGCCAGGACGGGAATCAGCCCCAGCATTTT. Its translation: CAISQDGNQPQHF.

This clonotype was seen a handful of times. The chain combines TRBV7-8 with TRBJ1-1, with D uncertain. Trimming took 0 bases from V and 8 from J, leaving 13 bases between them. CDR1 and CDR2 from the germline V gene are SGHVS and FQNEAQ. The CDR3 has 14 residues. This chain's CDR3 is CASSLARGLTEAFF. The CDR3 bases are TGTGCCAGCAGCTTAGCCCGGGGTCTCACCGAAGCTTTCTTT.